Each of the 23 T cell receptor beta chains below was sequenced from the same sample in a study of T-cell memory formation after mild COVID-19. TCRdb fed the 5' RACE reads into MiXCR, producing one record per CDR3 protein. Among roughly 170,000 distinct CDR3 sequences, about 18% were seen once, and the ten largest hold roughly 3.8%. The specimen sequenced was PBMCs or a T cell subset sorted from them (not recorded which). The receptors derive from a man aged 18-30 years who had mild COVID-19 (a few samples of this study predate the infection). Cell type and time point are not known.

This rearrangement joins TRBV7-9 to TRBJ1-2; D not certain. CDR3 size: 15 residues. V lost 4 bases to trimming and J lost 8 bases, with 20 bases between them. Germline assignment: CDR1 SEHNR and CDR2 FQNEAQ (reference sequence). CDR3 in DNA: TGTGCCAGCAGCTCACATACACCCGGGCTCCACGGCTACACCTTC. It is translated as CASSSHTPGLHGYTF.

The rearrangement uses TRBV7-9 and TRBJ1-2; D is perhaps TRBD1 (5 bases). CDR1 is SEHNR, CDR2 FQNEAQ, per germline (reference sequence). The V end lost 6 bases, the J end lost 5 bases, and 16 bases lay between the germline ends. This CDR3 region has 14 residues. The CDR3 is CASRDHKGSYGYTF. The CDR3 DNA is TGTGCCAGCAGGGATCATAAGGGGTCATATGGCTACACCTTC.

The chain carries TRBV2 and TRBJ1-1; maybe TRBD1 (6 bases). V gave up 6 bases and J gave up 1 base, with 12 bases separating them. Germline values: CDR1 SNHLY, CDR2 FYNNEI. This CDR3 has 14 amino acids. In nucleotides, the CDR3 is TGTGCCAGCAGGGGGGAACAGGGGAACACTGAAGCTTTCTTT. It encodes CASRGEQGNTEAFF.

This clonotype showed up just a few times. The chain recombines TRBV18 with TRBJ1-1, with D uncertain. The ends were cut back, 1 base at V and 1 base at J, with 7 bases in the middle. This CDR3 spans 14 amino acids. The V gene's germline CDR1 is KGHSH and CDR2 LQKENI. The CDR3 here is CASSPLSGNTEAFF. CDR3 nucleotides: TGTGCCAGCTCACCACTCTCGGGGAACACTGAAGCTTTCTTT.

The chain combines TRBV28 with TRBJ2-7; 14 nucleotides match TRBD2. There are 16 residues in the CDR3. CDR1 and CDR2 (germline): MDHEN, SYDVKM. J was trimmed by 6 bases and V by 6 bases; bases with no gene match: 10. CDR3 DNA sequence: TGTGCCAGCAGCCCGGGGACTAGCGGGGGACCAGCCGAGCAGTACGTC. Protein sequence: CASSPGTSGGPAEQYV.

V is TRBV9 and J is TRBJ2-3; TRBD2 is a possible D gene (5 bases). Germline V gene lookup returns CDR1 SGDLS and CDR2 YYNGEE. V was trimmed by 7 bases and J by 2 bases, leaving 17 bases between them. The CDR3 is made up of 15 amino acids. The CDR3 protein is CASYSPAGDTDTQYF. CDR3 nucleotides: TGTGCCAGCTATTCCCCTGCCGGGGACACAGATACGCAGTATTTT.

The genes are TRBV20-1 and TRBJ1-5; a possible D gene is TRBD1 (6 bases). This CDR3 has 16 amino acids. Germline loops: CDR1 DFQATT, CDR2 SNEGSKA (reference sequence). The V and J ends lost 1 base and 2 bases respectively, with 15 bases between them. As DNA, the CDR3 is TGCAGTGCTAGAGGGGGGGCTGGGTCTGGCAATCAGCCCCAGCATTTT. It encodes CSARGGAGSGNQPQHF.

DNA of the CDR3: TGCGCCAGCAGCCAAGATAGGGGGATCGGAAACATTCAGTACTTC. Amino acid sequence: CASSQDRGIGNIQYF. The chain recombines TRBV4-1 with TRBJ2-4, with a possible D match to TRBD1 (6 bases). Germline assignment: CDR1 MGHRA and CDR2 YSYEKL. Trimming left V 0 bases short and J 6 bases short, with 12 bases between. This CDR3 comprises 15 residues.

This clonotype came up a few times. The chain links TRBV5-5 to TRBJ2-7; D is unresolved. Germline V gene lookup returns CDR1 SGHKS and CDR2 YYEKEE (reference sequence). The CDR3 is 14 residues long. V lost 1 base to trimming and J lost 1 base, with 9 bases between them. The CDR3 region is CASSLLSASYEQYV. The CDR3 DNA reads TGTGCCAGCAGCTTGTTGTCTGCATCCTACGAGCAGTACGTC.

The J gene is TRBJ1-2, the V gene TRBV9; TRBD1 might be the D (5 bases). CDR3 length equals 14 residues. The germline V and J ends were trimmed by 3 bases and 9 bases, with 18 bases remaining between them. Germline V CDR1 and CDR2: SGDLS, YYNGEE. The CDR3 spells CASSASSGAFSYTF. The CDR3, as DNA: TGTGCCAGCAGCGCTTCCTCCGGGGCCTTTAGCTACACCTTC.

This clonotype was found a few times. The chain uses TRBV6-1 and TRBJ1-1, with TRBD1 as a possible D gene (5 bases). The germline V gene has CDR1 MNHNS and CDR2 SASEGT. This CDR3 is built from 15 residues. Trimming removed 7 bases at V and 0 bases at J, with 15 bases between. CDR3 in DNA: TGTGCCAGCAATCTGGCAGGGAACATGAACACTGAAGCTTTCTTT. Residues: CASNLAGNMNTEAFF.

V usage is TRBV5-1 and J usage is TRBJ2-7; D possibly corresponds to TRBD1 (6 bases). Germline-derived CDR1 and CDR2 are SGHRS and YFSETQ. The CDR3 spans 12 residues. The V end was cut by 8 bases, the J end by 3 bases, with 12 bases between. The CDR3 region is CASRDTGYEQYF. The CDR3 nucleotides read TGCGCCAGTCGGGACACTGGCTACGAGCAGTACTTC. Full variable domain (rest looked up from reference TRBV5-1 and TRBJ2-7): KAGVTQTPRYLIKTRGQQVTLSCSPISGHRSVSWYQQTPGQGLQFLFEYFSETQRNKGNFPGRFSGRQFSNSRSEMNVSTLELGDSALYLCASRDTGYEQYFGPGTRLTVT.

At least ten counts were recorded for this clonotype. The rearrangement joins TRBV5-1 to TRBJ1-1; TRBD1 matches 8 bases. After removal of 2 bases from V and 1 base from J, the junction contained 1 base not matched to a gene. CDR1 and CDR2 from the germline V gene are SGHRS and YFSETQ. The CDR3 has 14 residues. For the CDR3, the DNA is TGCGCCAGCAGCTTCGGGACAGGGAACACTGAAGCTTTCTTT. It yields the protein CASSFGTGNTEAFF. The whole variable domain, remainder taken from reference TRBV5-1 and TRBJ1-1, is KAGVTQTPRYLIKTRGQQVTLSCSPISGHRSVSWYQQTPGQGLQFLFEYFSETQRNKGNFPGRFSGRQFSNSRSEMNVSTLELGDSALYLCASSFGTGNTEAFFGQGTRLTVV.

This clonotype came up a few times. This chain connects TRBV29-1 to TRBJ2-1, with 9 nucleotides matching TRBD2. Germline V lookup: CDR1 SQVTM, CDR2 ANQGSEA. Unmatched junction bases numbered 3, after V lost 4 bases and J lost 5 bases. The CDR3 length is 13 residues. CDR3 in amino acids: CSVGGGAHNEQFF. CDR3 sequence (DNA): TGCAGCGTTGGCGGGGGGGCCCACAATGAGCAGTTCTTC.

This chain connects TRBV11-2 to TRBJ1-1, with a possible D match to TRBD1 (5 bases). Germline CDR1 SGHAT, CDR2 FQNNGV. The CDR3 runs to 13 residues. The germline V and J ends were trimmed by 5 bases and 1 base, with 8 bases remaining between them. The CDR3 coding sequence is TGTGCCAGCAGCACCACAGGGAACACTGAAGCTTTCTTT. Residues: CASSTTGNTEAFF.

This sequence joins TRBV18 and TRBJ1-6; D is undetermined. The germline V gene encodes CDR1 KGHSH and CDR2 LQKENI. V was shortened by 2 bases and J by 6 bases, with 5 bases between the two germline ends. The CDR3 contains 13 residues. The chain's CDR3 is CASSPGINSPLHF. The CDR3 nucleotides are TGTGCCAGCTCACCAGGGATTAATTCACCCCTCCACTTT.

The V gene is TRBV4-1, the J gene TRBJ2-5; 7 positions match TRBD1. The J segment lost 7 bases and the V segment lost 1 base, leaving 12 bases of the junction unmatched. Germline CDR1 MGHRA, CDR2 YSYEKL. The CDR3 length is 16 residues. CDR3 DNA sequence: TGCGCCAGCAGCCAAGGCCCCCGGGACAGCAGACGGACCCAGTACTTC. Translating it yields CASSQGPRDSRRTQYF.

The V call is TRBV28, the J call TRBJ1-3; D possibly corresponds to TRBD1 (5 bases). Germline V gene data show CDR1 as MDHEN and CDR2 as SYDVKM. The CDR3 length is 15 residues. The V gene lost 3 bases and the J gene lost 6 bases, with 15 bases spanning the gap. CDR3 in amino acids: CASSFSHGAENTIYF. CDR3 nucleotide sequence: TGTGCCAGCAGTTTTAGTCATGGGGCGGAAAACACCATATATTTT.

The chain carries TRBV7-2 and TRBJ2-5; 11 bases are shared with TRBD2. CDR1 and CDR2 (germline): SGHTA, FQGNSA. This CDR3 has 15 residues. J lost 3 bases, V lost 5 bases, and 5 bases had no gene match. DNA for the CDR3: TGTGCCAGCAGCGGCACTAGCGGGGGTGAAGAGACCCAGTACTTC. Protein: CASSGTSGGEETQYF.

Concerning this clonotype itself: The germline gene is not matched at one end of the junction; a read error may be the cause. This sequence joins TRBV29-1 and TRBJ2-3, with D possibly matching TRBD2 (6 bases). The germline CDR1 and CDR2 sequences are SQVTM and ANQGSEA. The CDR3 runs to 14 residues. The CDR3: CCVERLAKADTQYF. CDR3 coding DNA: TGCTGCGTTGAACGCCTAGCGAAGGCAGATACGCAGTATTTT.

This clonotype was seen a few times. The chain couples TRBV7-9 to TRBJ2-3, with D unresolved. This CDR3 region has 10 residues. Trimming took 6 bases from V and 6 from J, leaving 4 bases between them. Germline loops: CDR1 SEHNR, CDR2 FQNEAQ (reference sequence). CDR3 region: CASSMDTQYF. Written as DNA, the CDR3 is TGTGCCAGCAGTATGGATACGCAGTATTTT.

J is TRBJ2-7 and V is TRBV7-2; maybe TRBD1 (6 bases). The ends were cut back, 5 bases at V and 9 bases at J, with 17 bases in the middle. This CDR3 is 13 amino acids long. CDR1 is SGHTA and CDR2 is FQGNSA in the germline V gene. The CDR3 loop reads CASSAHRDTGQYV. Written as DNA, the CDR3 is TGTGCCAGCAGCGCACACCGGGACACCGGGCAGTACGTC.

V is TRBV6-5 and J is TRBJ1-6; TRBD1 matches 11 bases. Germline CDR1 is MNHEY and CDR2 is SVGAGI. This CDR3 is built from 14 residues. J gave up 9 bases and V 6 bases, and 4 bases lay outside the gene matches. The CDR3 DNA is TGTGCCAGCAGGTCGGGACAGGGGGGTTCACCCCTCCACTTT. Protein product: CASRSGQGGSPLHF.